The rows below give T cell receptor beta chains drawn from one sample of a study of cytomegalovirus exposure and HLA in healthy donors. Some clones are missing from TCRdb's copy, which holds only in-frame ones; the method was immunoSEQ multiplex PCR. The sample shows roughly 100,000 clones, around 75% of them seen only once. Material: PBMCs. The receptors shown here come from a man aged 30 to 45 in good health and CMV-seronegative. CDR3s include the opening cysteine and the closing phenylalanine or tryptophan. The order of the fields is clone size, V gene, J gene, D gene, CDR3 DNA, CDR3 protein. D genes are given only for firm matches. Rows give clone size only sometimes, using once, few, many, or a class for an expanded clone.

>.|TRBV9|TRBJ2-7|.
TGTGCCAGCAGTCTCAGTGAAAGGAGGACCTACGAGCAGTACTTC
CASSLSERRTYEQYF
>.|TRBV5-1|TRBJ2-2|.
TGCGCCAGCAGCCCCTCGACGGGCGGGGAGCTGTTTTTT
CASSPSTGGELFF
>.|TRBV7-3|TRBJ2-1|TRBD2
TGTGCCAGCAGCGCCGGCTGGACTAGCGGGAGAAATGAGCAGTTCTTC
CASSAGWTSGRNEQFF
>.|TRBV19|TRBJ2-2|.
TGTGCCAGTAGTATACTAGCCCCCGGGGAGCTGTTTTTT
CASSILAPGELFF
>.|TRBV19|TRBJ2-7|.
TGTGCCAGTATCGGCCCCAGACAGGGAGGTTACGAGCAGTACTTC
CASIGPRQGGYEQYF
>.|TRBV18|TRBJ1-1|TRBD1
TGTGCCAGCTCACCAGGGACAGGGGGCACTGAAGCTTTCTTT
CASSPGTGGTEAFF
>.|TRBV25-1|TRBJ1-2|.
TGTGCCAGCAGTGAATTGGGAGGGAACAACTATGGCTACACCTTC
CASSELGGNNYGYTF
>.|TRBV5-1|TRBJ2-6|.
TGCGCCAGCAGCTTTGGTAGCTCTGGGGCCAACGTCCTGACTTTC
CASSFGSSGANVLTF
>once|TRBV5-1|TRBJ2-1|TRBD2
TGCGCCAGCAGCTTTAGCGGGCCAGACGCGAATGAGCAGTTCTTC
CASSFSGPDANEQFF
>.|TRBV7-9|TRBJ1-6|.
TGTGCCAGCAGCTTTGAACAGGGTCGTTCACCCCTCCACTTT
CASSFEQGRSPLHF
>.|TRBV7-2|TRBJ2-1|.
TGTGCCAGCAGCTTAGGGGCAGCCTACAATGAGCAGTTCTTC
CASSLGAAYNEQFF
>.|TRBV5-8|TRBJ2-7|.
TGTGCCAGCAGCTTGGCGCAGGGAACCTACGAGCAGTACTTC
CASSLAQGTYEQYF
>few|TRBV19|TRBJ1-5|TRBD1
TGTGCCAGCACTTTAAGGCGGGCGGGACAGGCAATCAATCAGCCCCAGCATTTT
CASTLRRAGQAINQPQHF
>few|TRBV27|TRBJ1-1|.
TGTGCCAGCAGTTTATCCCGAGGAGATATGAACACTGAAGCTTTCTTT
CASSLSRGDMNTEAFF
>.|TRBV15|TRBJ1-1|.
TGTGCCACCACCCAGAACCCAGGGCTGAACACTGAAGCTTTCTTT
CATTQNPGLNTEAFF
>.|TRBV6-1|TRBJ2-7|.
TGTGCCAGCAGTGAAGCCCCTAGCGACCATTCCTACGAGCAGTACTTC
CASSEAPSDHSYEQYF
>.|TRBV9|TRBJ2-1|TRBD2
TGTGCCAGCAGCGCCGACGGGGGGACGCGATACAATGAGCAGTTCTTC
CASSADGGTRYNEQFF
>few|TRBV4-3|TRBJ2-2|TRBD1
TGCGCCAGCAGGTGGGGGACAGGGGCTCCCGGGGAGCTGTTTTTT
CASRWGTGAPGELFF
>.|TRBV27|TRBJ2-7|TRBD1
TGTGCCAGCAGTAACACAGGGGGCGAGCAGTACTTC
CASSNTGGEQYF
>few|TRBV4-1|TRBJ2-1|TRBD1
TGCGCCAGCAGCCCCTGGGACAGGGGAAATGAGCAGTTCTTC
CASSPWDRGNEQFF
>.|TRBV5-4|TRBJ2-7|.
TGTGCCAGCAGCTCGCAGGGGGGCAGGAGCTCCTACGAGCAGTACTTC
CASSSQGGRSSYEQYF
>.|TRBV4-3|TRBJ1-2|TRBD1
TGCGCCAGCAGCCAAGGGGCCGGGACAGGGAATCATGGCTACACCTTC
CASSQGAGTGNHGYTF
>.|TRBV28|TRBJ2-7|TRBD2
TGTGCCAGCCGGGGCGGGAGGGCCGAGTACGAGCAGTACTTC
CASRGGRAEYEQYF
>.|TRBV7-9|TRBJ2-2|.
TGTGCCAGCAGCCCGGGACTGATCACCGGGGAGCTGTTTTTT
CASSPGLITGELFF
>.|TRBV9|TRBJ1-6|.
TGTGCCAGCAGCGTAGGACAGCGAGATTCACCCCTCCACTTT
CASSVGQRDSPLHF
>.|TRBV25-1|TRBJ2-7|.
TGTGCCAGCAGTGATGGATCCCAGGGCGAGTACTTC
CASSDGSQGEYF
>.|TRBV5-4|TRBJ2-7|TRBD1
TGTGCCAGCAGCGGCTCCGGGACAGGGGTGGCCGAGCAGTACTTC
CASSGSGTGVAEQYF
>.|TRBV7-9|TRBJ2-1|TRBD2
TGTGCCAGCAGCTTAGAAGCGGGACGTGAGCAGTTCTTC
CASSLEAGREQFF
>few|TRBV30|TRBJ1-1|.
TGTGCCTGGAGTAAAGGCGGGGAAACTGAAGCTTTCTTT
CAWSKGGETEAFF
>.|TRBV29-1|TRBJ2-1|TRBD2
TGCAGCGTTCAAGGACTAGCGAACACCAATGAGCAGTTCTTC
CSVQGLANTNEQFF
>.|TRBV5-5|TRBJ2-7|TRBD2
TGTGCCAGCAGCGTTCTCCGGGACTATTCTTACGAGCAGTACTTC
CASSVLRDYSYEQYF
>.|TRBV7-3|TRBJ2-6|TRBD1
TGTGCCAGCAGCTCTCAGGGGGCGCTTGGGGCCAACGTCCTGACTTTC
CASSSQGALGANVLTF
>.|TRBV29-1|TRBJ1-1|.
TGCAGCGTTGTAACCATCGGGGACACTGAAGCTTTCTTT
CSVVTIGDTEAFF
>.|TRBV28|TRBJ1-4|.
TGTGCCAGCAGTTTTAGCAATGAAAAACTGTTTTTT
CASSFSNEKLFF
>.|TRBV7-8|TRBJ1-6|.
TGTGCCAGCAGCTTTGAGCCTAATTCACCCCTCCACTTT
CASSFEPNSPLHF
>.|TRBV18|TRBJ2-3|TRBD2
TGTGCCAGCTCACCACCGGGCGCGGGGGGGGCAGCAGATACGCAGTATTTT
CASSPPGAGGAADTQYF
>.|TRBV28|TRBJ1-5|.
TGTGCCAGCACCCTCCCGGGGGTAAGTCAGCCCCAGCATTTT
CASTLPGVSQPQHF
>.|TRBV30|TRBJ1-1|TRBD1
TGTGCCTGGAGCCGGGACAGGAACACTGAAGCTTTCTTT
CAWSRDRNTEAFF
>.|TRBV4-3|TRBJ2-1|.
TGCGCCAGCAGCCAAGAACAGGGCTCCTACAATGAGCAGTTCTTC
CASSQEQGSYNEQFF
>.|TRBV15|TRBJ1-3|TRBD1
TGTGCCACCAGCAGAGGGGGACAGGTCGGCAACACCATATATTTT
CATSRGGQVGNTIYF
>.|TRBV4-2|TRBJ2-6|TRBD1
TGTGCCAGCAGCCTGGGACAGGGACGGCAAGCTGGGGCCAACGTCCTGACTTTC
CASSLGQGRQAGANVLTF
>.|TRBV9|TRBJ2-7|.
TGTGCCAGCAGCGTAGATTACGGGGGCTCCTACGAGCAGTACTTC
CASSVDYGGSYEQYF
>.|TRBV28|TRBJ2-7|TRBD1
TGTGCCAGCAGTCCTCCCGTCCGACAGGGAATCGTCTACGAGCAGTACTTC
CASSPPVRQGIVYEQYF
>.|TRBV6-5|TRBJ1-2|TRBD1
TGTGCCAGCAGAAACCCTGACAGGGGGAAATATGGCTACACCTTC
CASRNPDRGKYGYTF
>.|TRBV5-4|TRBJ2-7|TRBD2
TGTGCCAGCAGCTTGGGGACTAGCGGGAGACTCTACGAGCAGTACTTC
CASSLGTSGRLYEQYF
>few|TRBV4-3|TRBJ2-1|.
TGCGCCAGCAGCCAAGAGGCCCCTAGCTTCTACAATGAGCAGTTCTTC
CASSQEAPSFYNEQFF
>.|TRBV7-2|TRBJ1-2|.
TGTGCCAGCAGCTTAAAGTTCAGGGCAGGGGAAGAAGGCTACACCTTC
CASSLKFRAGEEGYTF